This TCR beta chain was identified in a study of blood T cells in healthy people across ages. The CDR3 loop spans 9 amino acids. V was pared by 6 bases and J by 6 bases, with 5 bases between. Per the germline V gene, CDR1 is DFQATT and CDR2 is SNEGSKA (reference sequence). With a J-beta primer mix and a sample-barcoded 5' primer, a second PCR ran about 7 to 12 cycles. A single record per CDR3 protein comes from TCRdb applying MiXCR to the 5' RACE reads. The sample yields around 1.5 million distinct CDR3 sequences, approximately 63% seen once. V is TRBV20-1 and J is TRBJ1-2; D remains ambiguous. Input material: blood. The receptor was isolated from a man aged 18 to 30 in good health. The CDR3 protein is CSAPDGYTF. CDR3 coding DNA: TGCAGTGCGCCGGATGGCTACACCTTC.